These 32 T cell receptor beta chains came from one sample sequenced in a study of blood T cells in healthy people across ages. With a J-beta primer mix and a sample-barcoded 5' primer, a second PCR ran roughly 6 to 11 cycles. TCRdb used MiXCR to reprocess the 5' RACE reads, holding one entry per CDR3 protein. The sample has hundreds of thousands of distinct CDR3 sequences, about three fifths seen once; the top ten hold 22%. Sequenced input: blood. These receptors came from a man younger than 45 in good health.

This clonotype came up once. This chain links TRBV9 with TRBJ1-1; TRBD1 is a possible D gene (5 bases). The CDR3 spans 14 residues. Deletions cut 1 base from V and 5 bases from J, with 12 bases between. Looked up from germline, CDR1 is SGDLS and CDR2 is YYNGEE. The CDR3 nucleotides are TGTGCCAGCAGCGTAAAGGGTGGGGGTACTGAAGCTTTCTTT. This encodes CASSVKGGGTEAFF. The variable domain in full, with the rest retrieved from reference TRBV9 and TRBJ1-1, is DSGVTQTPKHLITATGQRVTLRCSPRSGDLSVYWYQQSLDQGLQFLIQYYNGEERAKGNILERFSAQQFPDLHSELNLSSLELGDSALYFCASSVKGGGTEAFFGQGTRLTVV.

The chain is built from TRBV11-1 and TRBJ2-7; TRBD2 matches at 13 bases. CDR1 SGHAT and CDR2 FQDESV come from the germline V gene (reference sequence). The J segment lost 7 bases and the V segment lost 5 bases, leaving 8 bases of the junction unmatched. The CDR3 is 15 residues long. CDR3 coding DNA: TGTGCCAGCAGCCCCCGTGGACTAGCGGGAGTTGAGCAGTACTTC. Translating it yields CASSPRGLAGVEQYF.

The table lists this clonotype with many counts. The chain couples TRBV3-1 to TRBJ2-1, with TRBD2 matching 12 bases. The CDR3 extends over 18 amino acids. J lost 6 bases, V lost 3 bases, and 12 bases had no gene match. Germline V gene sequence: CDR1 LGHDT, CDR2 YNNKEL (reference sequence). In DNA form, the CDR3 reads TGTGCCAGCAGCCAGACTAGCGGGAGTCGTGGTGGGATCAATGAGCAGTTCTTC. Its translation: CASSQTSGSRGGINEQFF.

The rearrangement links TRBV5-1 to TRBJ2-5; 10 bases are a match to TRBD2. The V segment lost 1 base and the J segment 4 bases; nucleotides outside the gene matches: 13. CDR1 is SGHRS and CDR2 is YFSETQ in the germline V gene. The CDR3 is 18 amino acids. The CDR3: CASSLNTPSGGAGETQYF. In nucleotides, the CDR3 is TGCGCCAGCAGCTTGAATACACCCAGCGGGGGGGCCGGAGAGACCCAGTACTTC.

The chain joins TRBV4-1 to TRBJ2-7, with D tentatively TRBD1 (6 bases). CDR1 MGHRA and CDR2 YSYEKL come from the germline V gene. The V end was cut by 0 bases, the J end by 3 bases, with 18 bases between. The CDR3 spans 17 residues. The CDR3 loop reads CASSQEGPGAGVYEQYF. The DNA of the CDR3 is TGCGCCAGCAGCCAAGAAGGTCCAGGGGCAGGGGTCTACGAGCAGTACTTC.

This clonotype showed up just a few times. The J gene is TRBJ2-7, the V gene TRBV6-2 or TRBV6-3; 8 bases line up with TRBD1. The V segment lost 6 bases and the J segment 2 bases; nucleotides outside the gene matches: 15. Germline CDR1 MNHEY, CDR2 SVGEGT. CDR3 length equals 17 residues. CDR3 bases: TGTGCCAGCAGCCGCGGACAGGGTTTTTCAGGGGCCTACGAGCAGTACTTC. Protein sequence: CASSRGQGFSGAYEQYF.

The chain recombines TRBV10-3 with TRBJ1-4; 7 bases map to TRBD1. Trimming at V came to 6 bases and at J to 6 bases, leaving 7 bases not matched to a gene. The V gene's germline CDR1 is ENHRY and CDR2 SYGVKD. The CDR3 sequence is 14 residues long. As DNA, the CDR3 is TGTGCCATCAGGAGCACAGGGGAGCATGAAAAACTGTTTTTT. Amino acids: CAIRSTGEHEKLFF.

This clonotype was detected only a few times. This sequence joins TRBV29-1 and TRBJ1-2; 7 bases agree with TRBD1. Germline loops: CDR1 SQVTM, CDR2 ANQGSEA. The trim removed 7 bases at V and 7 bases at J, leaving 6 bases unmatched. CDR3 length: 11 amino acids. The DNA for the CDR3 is TGCAGCGCCCGGACAGGTTCTGGCTACACCTTC. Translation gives CSARTGSGYTF.

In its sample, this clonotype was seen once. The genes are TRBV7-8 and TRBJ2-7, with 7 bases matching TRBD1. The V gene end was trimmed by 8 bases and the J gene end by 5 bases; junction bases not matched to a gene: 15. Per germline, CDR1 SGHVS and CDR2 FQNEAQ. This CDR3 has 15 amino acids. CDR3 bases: TGTGCCAGCTGCTACCGACAGGGTTTTATGGACGAGCAGTACTTC. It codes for CASCYRQGFMDEQYF.

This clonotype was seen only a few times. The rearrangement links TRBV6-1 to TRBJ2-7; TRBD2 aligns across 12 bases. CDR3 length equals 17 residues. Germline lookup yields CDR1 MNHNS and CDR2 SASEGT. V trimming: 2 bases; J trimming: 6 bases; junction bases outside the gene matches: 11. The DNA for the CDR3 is TGTGCCAGCAGTGAAACGGGACTAGCGGGCCCTGAAGGCGAGCAGTACTTC. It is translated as CASSETGLAGPEGEQYF.

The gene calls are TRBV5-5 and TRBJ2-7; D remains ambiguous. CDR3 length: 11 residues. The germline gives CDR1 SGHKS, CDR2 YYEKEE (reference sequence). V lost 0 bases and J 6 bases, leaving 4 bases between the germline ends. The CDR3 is CASSLATEQYF. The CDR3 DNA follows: TGTGCCAGCAGCTTGGCTACCGAGCAGTACTTC.

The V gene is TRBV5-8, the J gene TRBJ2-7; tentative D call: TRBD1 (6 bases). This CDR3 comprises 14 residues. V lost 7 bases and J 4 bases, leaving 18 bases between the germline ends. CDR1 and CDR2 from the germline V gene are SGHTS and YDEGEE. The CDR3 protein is CASSPETGLYEQYF. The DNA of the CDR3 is TGTGCCAGCTCCCCCGAGACAGGCCTTTACGAGCAGTACTTC. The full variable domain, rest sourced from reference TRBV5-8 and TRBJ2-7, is EAGVTQSPTHLIKTRGQQATLRCSPISGHTSVYWYQQALGLGLQFLLWYDEGEERNRGNFPPRFSGRQFPNYSSELNVNALELEDSALYLCASSPETGLYEQYFGPGTRLTVT.

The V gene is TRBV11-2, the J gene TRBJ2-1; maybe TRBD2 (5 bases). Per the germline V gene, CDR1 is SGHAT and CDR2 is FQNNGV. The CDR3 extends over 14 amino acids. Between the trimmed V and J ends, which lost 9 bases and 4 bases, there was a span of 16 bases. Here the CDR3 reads CASSTRTDYNEQFF. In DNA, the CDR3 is TGTGCCAGTAGCACCCGGACTGATTACAATGAGCAGTTCTTC.

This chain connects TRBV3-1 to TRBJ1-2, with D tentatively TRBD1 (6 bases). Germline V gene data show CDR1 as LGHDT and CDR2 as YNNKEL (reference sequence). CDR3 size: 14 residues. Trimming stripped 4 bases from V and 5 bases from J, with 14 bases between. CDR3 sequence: CASSPFGQSYGYTF. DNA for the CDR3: TGTGCCAGCAGCCCCTTTGGACAGTCATATGGCTACACCTTC.

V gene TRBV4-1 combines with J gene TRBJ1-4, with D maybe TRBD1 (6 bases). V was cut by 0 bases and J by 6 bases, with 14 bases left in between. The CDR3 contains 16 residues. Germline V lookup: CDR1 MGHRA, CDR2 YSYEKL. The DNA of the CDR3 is TGCGCCAGCAGCCAAGATACCGGGACACGCTATGAAAAACTGTTTTTT. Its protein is CASSQDTGTRYEKLFF.

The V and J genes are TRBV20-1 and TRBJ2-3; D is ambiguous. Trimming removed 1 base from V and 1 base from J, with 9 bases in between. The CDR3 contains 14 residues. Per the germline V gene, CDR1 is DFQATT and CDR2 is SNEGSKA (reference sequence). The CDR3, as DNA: TGCAGTGCTAGAGCCGCGCTAGGCACAGATACGCAGTATTTT. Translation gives CSARAALGTDTQYF.

The CDR3 is CSVVGQFQETQYF. The CDR3, as DNA: TGCAGCGTTGTTGGGCAATTCCAAGAGACCCAGTACTTC. The J gene is TRBJ2-5, the V gene TRBV29-1; D ambiguous. Germline CDR1 and CDR2: SQVTM and ANQGSEA. Trimming removed 4 bases from V and 1 base from J, with 10 bases in between. The CDR3 is 13 residues long.

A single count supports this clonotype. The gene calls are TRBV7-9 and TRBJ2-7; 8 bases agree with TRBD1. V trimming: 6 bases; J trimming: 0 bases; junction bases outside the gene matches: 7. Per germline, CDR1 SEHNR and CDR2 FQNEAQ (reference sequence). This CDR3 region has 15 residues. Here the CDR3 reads CASSCTGTGSYEQYF. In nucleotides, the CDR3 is TGTGCCAGCAGTTGTACCGGGACAGGCTCCTACGAGCAGTACTTC.

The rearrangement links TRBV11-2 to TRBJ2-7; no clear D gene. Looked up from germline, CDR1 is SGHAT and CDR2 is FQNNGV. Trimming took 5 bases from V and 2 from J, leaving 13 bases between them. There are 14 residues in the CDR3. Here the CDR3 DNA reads TGTGCCAGCAGCGCCGGACCCGCTGCCTACGAGCAGTACTTC. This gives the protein CASSAGPAAYEQYF.

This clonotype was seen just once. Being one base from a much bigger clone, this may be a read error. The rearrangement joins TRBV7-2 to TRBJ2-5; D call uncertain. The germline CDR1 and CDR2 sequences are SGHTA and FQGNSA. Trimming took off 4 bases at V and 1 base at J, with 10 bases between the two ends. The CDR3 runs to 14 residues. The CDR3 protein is CASSSAGTQETQYF. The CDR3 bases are TGTGCCAGCAGCTCCGCCGGAACCCAAGAGACCCAGTACTTC.

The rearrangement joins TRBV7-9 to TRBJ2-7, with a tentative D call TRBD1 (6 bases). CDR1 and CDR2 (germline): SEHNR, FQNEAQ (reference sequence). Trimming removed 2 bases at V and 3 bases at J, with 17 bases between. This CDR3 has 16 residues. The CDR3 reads CASSLRTQGWDYEQYF. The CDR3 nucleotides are TGTGCCAGCAGCTTACGGACCCAGGGGTGGGACTACGAGCAGTACTTC. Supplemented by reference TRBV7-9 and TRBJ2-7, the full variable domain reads DTGVSQNPRHKITKRGQNVTFRCDPISEHNRLYWYRQTLGQGPEFLTYFQNEAQLEKSRLLSDRFSAERPKGSFSTLEIQRTEQGDSAMYLCASSLRTQGWDYEQYFGPGTRLTVT.

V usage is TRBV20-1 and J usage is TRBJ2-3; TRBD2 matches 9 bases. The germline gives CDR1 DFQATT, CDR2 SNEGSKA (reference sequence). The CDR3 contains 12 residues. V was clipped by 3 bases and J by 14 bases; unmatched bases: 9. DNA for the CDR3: TGCAGTGCTAGGCAGACTAGCGGAGGGTTGTATTTT. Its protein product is CSARQTSGGLYF.

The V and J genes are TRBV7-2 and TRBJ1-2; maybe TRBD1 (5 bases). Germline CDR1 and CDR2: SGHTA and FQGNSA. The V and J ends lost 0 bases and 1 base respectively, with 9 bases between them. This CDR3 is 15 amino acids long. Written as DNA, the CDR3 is TGTGCCAGCAGCTTAGCGCAGGGCTTTAACTATGGCTACACCTTC. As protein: CASSLAQGFNYGYTF.

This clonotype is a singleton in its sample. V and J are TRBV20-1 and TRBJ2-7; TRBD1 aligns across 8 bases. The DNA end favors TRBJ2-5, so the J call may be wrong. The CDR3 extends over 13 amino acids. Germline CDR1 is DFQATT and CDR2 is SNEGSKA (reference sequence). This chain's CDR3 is CSASWQGAKTQYF. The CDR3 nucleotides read TGCAGTGCTAGTTGGCAGGGGGCGAAGACCCAGTACTTC.

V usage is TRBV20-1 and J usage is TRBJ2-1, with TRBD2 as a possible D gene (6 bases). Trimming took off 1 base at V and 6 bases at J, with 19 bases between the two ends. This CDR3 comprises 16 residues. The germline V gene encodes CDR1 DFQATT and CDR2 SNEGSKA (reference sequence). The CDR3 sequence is CSARVPPGGSSNEQFF. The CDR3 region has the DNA TGCAGTGCTAGAGTGCCCCCCGGGGGATCGAGCAATGAGCAGTTCTTC.

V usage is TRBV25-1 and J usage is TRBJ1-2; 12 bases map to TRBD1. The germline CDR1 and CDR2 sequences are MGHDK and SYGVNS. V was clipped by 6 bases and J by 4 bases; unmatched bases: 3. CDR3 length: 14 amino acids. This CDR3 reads CASRGQGAFYGYTF. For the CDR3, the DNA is TGTGCCAGCAGGGGACAGGGGGCCTTCTATGGCTACACCTTC.

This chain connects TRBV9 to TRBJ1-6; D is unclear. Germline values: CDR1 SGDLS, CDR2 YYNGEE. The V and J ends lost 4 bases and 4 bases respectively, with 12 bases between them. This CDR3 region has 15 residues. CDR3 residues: CASSPASNYNSPLHF. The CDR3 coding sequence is TGTGCCAGCAGCCCGGCCAGCAATTATAATTCACCCCTCCACTTT. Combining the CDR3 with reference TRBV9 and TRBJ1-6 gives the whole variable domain DSGVTQTPKHLITATGQRVTLRCSPRSGDLSVYWYQQSLDQGLQFLIQYYNGEERAKGNILERFSAQQFPDLHSELNLSSLELGDSALYFCASSPASNYNSPLHFGNGTRLTVT.

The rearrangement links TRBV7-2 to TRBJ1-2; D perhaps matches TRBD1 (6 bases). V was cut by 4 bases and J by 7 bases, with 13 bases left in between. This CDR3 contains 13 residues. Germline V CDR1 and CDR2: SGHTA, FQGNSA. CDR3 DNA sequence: TGTGCCAGCAGCTGGAGGGGGGCTGGTGGCTACACCTTC. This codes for CASSWRGAGGYTF.

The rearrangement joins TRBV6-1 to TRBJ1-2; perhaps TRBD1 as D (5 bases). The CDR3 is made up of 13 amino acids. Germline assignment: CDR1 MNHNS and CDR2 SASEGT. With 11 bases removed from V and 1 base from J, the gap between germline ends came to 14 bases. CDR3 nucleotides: TGTGCCGAGGCAGCGGGGGTTAACTATGGCTACACCTTC. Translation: CAEAAGVNYGYTF.

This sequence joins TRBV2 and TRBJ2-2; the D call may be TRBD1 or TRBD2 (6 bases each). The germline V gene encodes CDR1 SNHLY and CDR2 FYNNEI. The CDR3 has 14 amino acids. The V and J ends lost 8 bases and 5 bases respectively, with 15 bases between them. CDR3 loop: CASGGTLGTGELFF. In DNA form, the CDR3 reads TGTGCCAGCGGGGGGACATTGGGGACCGGGGAGCTGTTTTTT.

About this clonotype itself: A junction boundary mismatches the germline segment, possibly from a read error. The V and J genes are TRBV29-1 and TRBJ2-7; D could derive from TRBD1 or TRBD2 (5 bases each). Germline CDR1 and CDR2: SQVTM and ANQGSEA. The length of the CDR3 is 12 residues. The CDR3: CSAGGGSCEQYF. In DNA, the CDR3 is TGCAGCGCCGGTGGGGGATCCTGCGAGCAGTACTTC.

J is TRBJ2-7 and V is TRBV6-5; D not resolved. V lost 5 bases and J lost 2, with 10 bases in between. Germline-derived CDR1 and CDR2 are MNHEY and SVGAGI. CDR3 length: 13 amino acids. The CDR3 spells CASSADGTYEQYF. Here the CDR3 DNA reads TGTGCCAGCAGTGCGGACGGAACCTACGAGCAGTACTTC.